The 8 T cell receptor beta chains below come from one sample, sequenced in a study of Ad26.COV2.S vaccination and SARS-CoV-2 variants. Described treatment: about 20 received Ad26.COV2.S at low or high dose, single or two shots; five or six received placebo; per-sample allocation not given. Samples came from day 63 after the first vaccine or placebo injection. This table comes from immunoSEQ multiplex PCR, and its TCRdb copy is limited to in-frame clones, with some not included. The sample has 400,000 to 500,000 clones; roughly 87% are singletons. This specimen consisted of peripheral blood, obtained in a trial of Ad26.COV2.S vaccine versus placebo. These receptors all come from a person between 18 and 60 years old who received the Ad26.COV2.S COVID-19 vaccine or a placebo.

This rearrangement joins TRBV5-1 to TRBJ2-2; TRBD2 aligns across 8 bases. Looked up from germline, CDR1 is SGHRS and CDR2 is YFSETQ. The CDR3 runs to 15 residues. J lost 7 bases, V lost 0 bases, and 5 bases had no gene match. In DNA, the CDR3 is TGCGCCAGCAGCTTGGGCCAAGCGGGGGACGGGGAGCTGTTTTTT. It codes for CASSLGQAGDGELFF.

V and J are TRBV14 and TRBJ2-3; 12 nucleotides agree with TRBD2. Germline V CDR1 and CDR2: SGHDN, FVKESK. The CDR3 contains 18 residues. V shed 0 bases, J shed 0 bases, and the junction held 4 bases outside the gene matches. The chain's CDR3 is CASSQELAGGTSTDTQYF. CDR3 sequence (DNA): TGTGCCAGCAGCCAAGAACTAGCGGGAGGAACTAGCACAGATACGCAGTATTTT.

The chain is built from TRBV18 and TRBJ2-3; 10 bases map to TRBD2. After removal of 6 bases from V and 2 bases from J, the junction contained 14 bases not matched to a gene. The germline V gene encodes CDR1 KGHSH and CDR2 LQKENI. CDR3 size: 18 residues. The CDR3 DNA reads as TGTGCCAGCTCCCCTGCCGGGGGTCTAGCGGGGGTCACAGATACGCAGTATTTT. Protein: CASSPAGGLAGVTDTQYF.

CDR3 sequence: CAWSVIRGSQGGEQFF. CDR3 coding DNA: TGTGCCTGGAGTGTGATAAGGGGGTCTCAGGGTGGGGAGCAGTTCTTC. The chain combines TRBV30 with TRBJ2-1, with D maybe TRBD1 (6 bases). Trimming cost V 0 bases and J 10 bases, with 22 bases left between them. The CDR3 sequence is 16 residues long. The germline CDR1 and CDR2 sequences are GTSNPN and SVGIG (reference sequence).

J is TRBJ1-2 and V is TRBV5-4, with D unresolved. The V end was cut by 4 bases, the J end by 2 bases, with 12 bases between. The CDR3 consists of 14 residues. Germline V CDR1 and CDR2: SGHNT, YYREEE (reference sequence). The CDR3 protein is CASSPRAGNYGYTF. The CDR3, as DNA: TGTGCCAGCAGCCCTCGAGCAGGCAACTATGGCTACACCTTC.

This chain connects TRBV19 to TRBJ1-4; unclear D gene. Deletions cut 5 bases from V and 5 bases from J, with 15 bases between. This CDR3 is built from 15 residues. Germline CDR1 and CDR2: LNHDA and SQIVND (reference sequence). The CDR3 DNA is TGTGCCAGTAGTCCCTGGGGTCTCACGAATGAAAAACTGTTTTTT. It specifies CASSPWGLTNEKLFF.

In regard to this clone: A read error may account for a junction end that differs from germline. The chain joins TRBV5-6 to TRBJ1-2; D perhaps matches TRBD1 (6 bases). This CDR3 contains 16 residues. Germline CDR1 and CDR2: SGHDT and YYEEEE. The CDR3 loop is CASSLTPEGRPGASPF. The CDR3 bases are TGTGCCAGCAGCTTGACTCCAGAGGGACGGCCGGGGGCATCACCCTTC.

The chain combines TRBV2 with TRBJ1-2; weak D call: TRBD1 (5 bases). The CDR3 runs to 15 residues. The ends were cut back, 6 bases at V and 4 bases at J, with 18 bases in the middle. CDR1 is SNHLY, CDR2 FYNNEI, per germline. The CDR3 spells CASRSTGRSGYGYTF. The DNA of the CDR3 is TGTGCCAGCAGGTCCACGGGACGCTCGGGCTATGGCTACACCTTC.